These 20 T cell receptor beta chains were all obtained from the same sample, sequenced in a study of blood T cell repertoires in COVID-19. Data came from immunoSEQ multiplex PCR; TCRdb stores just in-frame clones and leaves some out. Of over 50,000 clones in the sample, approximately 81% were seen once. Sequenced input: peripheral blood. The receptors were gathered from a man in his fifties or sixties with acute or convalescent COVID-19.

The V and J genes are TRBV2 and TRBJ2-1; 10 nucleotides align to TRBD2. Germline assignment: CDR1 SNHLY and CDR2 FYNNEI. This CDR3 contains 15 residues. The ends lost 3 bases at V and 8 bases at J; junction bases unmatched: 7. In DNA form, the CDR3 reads TGTGCCAGCAGTGAGTCTAGCGGGAGAGGGCATGAGCAGTTCTTC. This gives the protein CASSESSGRGHEQFF.

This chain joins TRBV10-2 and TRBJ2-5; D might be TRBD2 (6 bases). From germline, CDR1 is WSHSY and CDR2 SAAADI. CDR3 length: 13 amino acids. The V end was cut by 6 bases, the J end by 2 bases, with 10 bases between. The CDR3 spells CASSLGLQETQYF. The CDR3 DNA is TGCGCCAGCAGCCTGGGACTGCAAGAGACCCAGTACTTC.

DNA of the CDR3: TGTGCCAGCAGTGTGTGGCGGCTAGCGGGACAAGAGACCCAGTACTTC. It codes for CASSVWRLAGQETQYF. The rearrangement uses TRBV25-1 and TRBJ2-5, with 9 bases lining up with TRBD2. The CDR3 is 16 amino acids. Germline trimming cut 4 bases from V and 2 bases from J; bases unmatched to any gene: 8. In germline, CDR1 is MGHDK, CDR2 SYGVNS. Full variable domain (remainder filled in from reference TRBV25-1 and TRBJ2-5): EADIYQTPRYLVIGTGKKITLECSQTMGHDKMYWYQQDPGMELHLIHYSYGVNSTEKGDLSSESTVSRIRTEHFPLTLESARPSHTSQYLCASSVWRLAGQETQYFGPGTRLLVL.

The CDR3 sequence: CASSHTGGHEQYF. The DNA of the CDR3 is TGTGCCAGCAGCCATACGGGGGGCCACGAGCAGTACTTC. The J gene is TRBJ2-7, the V gene TRBV11-2, with D possibly being TRBD2 (7 bases). Germline V gives CDR1 SGHAT, CDR2 FQNNGV. CDR3 length: 13 amino acids. V dropped 5 bases and J dropped 5 bases, with 13 bases sitting between them.

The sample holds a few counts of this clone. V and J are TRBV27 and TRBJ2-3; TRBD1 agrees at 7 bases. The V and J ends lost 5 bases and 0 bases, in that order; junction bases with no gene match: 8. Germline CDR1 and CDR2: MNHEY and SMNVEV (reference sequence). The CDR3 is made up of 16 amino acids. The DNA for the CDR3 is TGTGCCAGCAGTCCTCAGGTACAGGGGAGCACAGATACGCAGTATTTT. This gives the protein CASSPQVQGSTDTQYF.

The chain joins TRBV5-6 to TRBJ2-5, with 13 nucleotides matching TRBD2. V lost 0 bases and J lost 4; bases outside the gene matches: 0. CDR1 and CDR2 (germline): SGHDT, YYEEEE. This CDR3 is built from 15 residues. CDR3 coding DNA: TGTGCCAGCAGCTTGGGGACTAGCGGGAGAGAGACCCAGTACTTC. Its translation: CASSLGTSGRETQYF.

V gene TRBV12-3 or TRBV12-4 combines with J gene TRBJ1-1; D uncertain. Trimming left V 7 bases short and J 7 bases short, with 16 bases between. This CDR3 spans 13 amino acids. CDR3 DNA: TGTGCCAGCAACACCCTGGAGCGGGTTGAAGCTTTCTTT. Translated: CASNTLERVEAFF.

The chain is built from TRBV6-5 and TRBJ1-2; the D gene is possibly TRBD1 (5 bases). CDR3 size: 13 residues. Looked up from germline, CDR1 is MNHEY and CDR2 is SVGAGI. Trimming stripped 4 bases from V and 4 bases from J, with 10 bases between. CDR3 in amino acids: CASSFPGFYGYTF. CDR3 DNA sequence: TGTGCCAGCAGTTTCCCAGGGTTCTATGGCTACACCTTC.

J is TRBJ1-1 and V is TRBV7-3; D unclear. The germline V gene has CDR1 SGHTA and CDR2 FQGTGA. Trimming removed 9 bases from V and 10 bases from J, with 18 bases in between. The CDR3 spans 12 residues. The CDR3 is CARWETRILAFF. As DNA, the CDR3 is TGTGCCAGGTGGGAGACCCGAATCCTAGCTTTCTTT.

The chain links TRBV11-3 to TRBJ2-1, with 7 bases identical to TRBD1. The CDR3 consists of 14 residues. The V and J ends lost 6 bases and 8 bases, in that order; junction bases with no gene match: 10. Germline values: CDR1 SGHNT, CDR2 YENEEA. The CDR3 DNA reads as TGTGCCAGCAGTCGAGGGGGCGAGGGGGATGAGCAGTTCTTC. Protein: CASSRGGEGDEQFF. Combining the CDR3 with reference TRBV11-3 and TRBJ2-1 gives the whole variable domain EAGVVQSPRYKIIEKKQPVAFWCNPISGHNTLYWYLQNLGQGPELLIRYENEEAVDDSQLPKDRFSAERLKGVDSTLKIQPAELGDSAVYLCASSRGGEGDEQFFGPGTRLTVL.

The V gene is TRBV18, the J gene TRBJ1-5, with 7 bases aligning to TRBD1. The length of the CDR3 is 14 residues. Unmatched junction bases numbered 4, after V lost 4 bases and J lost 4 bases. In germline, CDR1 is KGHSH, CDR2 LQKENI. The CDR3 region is CASSRDRVNQPQHF. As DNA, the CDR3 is TGTGCCAGCTCACGAGACAGGGTGAATCAGCCCCAGCATTTT. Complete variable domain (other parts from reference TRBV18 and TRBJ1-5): NAGVMQNPRHLVRRRGQEARLRCSPMKGHSHVYWYRQLPEEGLKFMVYLQKENIIDESGMPKERFSAEFPKEGPSILRIQQVVRGDSAAYFCASSRDRVNQPQHFGDGTRLSIL.

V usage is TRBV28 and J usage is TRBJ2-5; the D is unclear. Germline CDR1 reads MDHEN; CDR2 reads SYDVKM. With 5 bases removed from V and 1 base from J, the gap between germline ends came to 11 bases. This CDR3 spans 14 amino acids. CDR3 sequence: CASSPEPGQETQYF. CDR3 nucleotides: TGTGCCAGCAGTCCCGAACCGGGCCAAGAGACCCAGTACTTC.

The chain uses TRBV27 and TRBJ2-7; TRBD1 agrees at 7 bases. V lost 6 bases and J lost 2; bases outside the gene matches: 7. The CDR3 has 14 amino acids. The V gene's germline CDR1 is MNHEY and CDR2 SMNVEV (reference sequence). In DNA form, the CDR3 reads TGTGCCAGCAGCCGGACAGGAAGGGCCTACGAGCAGTACTTC. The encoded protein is CASSRTGRAYEQYF.

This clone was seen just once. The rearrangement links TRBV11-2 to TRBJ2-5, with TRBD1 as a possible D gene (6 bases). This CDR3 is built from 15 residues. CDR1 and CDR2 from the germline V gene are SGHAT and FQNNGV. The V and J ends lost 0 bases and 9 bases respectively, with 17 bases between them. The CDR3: CASSLDPAAQGPQYF. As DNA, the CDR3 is TGTGCCAGCAGCTTAGATCCAGCGGCCCAGGGGCCCCAGTACTTC.

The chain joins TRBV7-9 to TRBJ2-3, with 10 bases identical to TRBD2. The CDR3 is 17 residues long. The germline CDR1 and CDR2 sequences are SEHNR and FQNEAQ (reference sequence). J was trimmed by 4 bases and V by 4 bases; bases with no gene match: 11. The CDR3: CASSSFISSGRPDTQYF. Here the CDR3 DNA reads TGTGCCAGCAGCTCCTTCATAAGTAGCGGGAGGCCAGATACGCAGTATTTT.

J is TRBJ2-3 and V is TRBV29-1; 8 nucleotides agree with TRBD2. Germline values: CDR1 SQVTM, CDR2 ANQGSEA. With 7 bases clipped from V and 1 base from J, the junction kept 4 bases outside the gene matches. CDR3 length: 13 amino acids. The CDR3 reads CSGETSGTDTQYF. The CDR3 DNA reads TGCAGCGGAGAGACTAGCGGCACAGATACGCAGTATTTT.

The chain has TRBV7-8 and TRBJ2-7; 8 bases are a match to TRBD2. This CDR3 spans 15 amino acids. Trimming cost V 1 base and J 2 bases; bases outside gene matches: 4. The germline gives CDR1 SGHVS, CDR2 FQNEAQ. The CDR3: CASSLVAGIAYEQYF. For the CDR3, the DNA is TGTGCCAGCAGCTTAGTAGCGGGGATCGCCTACGAGCAGTACTTC.

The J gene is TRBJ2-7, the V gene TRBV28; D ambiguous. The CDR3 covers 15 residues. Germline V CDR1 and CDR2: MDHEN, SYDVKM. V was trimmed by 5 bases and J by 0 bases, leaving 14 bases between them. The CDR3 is CASSGTMEFSYEQYF. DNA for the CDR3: TGTGCCAGCAGTGGTACTATGGAATTCTCCTACGAGCAGTACTTC. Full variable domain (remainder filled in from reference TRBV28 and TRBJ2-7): DVKVTQSSRYLVKRTGEKVFLECVQDMDHENMFWYRQDPGLGLRLIYFSYDVKMKEKGDIPEGYSVSREKKERFSLILESASTNQTSMYLCASSGTMEFSYEQYFGPGTRLTVT.

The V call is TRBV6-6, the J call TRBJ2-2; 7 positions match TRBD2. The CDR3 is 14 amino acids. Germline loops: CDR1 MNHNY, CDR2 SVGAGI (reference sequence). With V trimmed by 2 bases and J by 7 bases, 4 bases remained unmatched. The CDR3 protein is CASSYAASGGELFF. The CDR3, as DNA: TGTGCCAGCAGTTACGCGGCTAGCGGCGGGGAGCTGTTTTTT.

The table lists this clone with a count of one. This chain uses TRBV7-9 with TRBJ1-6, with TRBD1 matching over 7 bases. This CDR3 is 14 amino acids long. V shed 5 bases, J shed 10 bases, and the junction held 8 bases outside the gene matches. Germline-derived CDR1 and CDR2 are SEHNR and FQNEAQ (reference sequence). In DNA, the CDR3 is TGTGCCAGCAGCCCGGGACAGTTAGACTCACCCCTCCACTTT. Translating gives CASSPGQLDSPLHF. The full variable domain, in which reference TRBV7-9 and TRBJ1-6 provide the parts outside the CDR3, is DTGVSQNPRHKITKRGQNVTFRCDPISEHNRLYWYRQTLGQGPEFLTYFQNEAQLEKSRLLSDRFSAERPKGSFSTLEIQRTEQGDSAMYLCASSPGQLDSPLHFGNGTRLTVT.